Listed here is a single T cell receptor (beta chain). The junction differs from germline at one of its ends, possibly a read error. Amplification of TCR beta CDR3 regions used RNA transcripts. Second-round multiplex PCR came after first-round RT-PCR with HTBI primers. MiXCR, run by TCRdb on the multiplex PCR reads, gives a single entry per CDR3 protein. The table has 500,000 to 800,000 distinct CDR3 sequences, approximately 39% seen once. This sample was taken from a study of Graves' ophthalmopathy and Graves' hyperthyroidism. This TCR was recovered from an adult man with Graves' ophthalmopathy. The sample comprised peripheral blood.

CDR3 loop: CASRLRDRAYGQYF. In nucleotides, the CDR3 is TGTGCCAGCAGGCTTCGGGACAGGGCCTACGGGCAGTACTTC. V gene TRBV9 combines with J gene TRBJ2-7, with TRBD1 identical over 9 bases. CDR3 size: 14 residues. Per germline, CDR1 SGDLS and CDR2 YYNGEE.